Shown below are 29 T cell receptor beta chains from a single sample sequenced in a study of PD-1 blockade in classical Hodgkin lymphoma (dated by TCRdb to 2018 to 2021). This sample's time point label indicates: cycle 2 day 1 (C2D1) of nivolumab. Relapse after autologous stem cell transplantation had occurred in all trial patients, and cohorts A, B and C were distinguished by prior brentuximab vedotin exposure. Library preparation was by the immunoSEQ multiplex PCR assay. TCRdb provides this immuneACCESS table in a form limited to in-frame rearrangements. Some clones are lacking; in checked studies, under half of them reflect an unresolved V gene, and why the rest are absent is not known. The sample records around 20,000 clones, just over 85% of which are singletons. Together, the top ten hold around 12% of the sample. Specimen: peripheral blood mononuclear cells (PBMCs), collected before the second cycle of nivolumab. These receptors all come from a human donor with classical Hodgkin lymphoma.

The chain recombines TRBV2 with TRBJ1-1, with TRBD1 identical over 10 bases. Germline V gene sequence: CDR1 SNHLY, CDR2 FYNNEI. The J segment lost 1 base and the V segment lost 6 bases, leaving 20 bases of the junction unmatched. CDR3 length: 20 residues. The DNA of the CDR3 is TGTGCCAGCAGGAGATCCGGGACAGGGGCTGTGTGGGGGGAGAACACTGAAGCTTTCTTT. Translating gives CASRRSGTGAVWGENTEAFF.

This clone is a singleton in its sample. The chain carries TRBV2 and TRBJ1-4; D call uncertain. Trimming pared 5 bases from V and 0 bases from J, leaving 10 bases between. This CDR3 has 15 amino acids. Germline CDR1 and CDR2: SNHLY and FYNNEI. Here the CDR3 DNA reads TGTGCCAGCAGTCGGGGAACTACAACTAATGAAAAACTGTTTTTT. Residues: CASSRGTTTNEKLFF.

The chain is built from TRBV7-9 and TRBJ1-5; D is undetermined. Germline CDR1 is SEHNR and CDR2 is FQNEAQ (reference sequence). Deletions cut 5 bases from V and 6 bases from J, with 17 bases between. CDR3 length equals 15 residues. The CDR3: CASSHDGGLTQPQHF. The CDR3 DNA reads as TGTGCCAGCAGCCACGACGGAGGGTTGACTCAGCCCCAGCATTTT.

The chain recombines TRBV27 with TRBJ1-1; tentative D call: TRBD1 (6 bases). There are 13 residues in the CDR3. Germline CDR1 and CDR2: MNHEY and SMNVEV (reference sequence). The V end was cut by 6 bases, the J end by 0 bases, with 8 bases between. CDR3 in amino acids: CASRRQVNTEAFF. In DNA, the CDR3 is TGTGCCAGCAGAAGACAGGTGAACACTGAAGCTTTCTTT.

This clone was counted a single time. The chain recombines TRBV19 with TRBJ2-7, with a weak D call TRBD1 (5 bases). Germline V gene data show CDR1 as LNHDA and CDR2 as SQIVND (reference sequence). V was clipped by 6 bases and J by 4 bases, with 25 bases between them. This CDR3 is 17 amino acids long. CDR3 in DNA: TGTGCCAGTAGCAAGAAGGGGTACAAGGCCCTATCTTACGAGCAGTACTTC. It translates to CASSKKGYKALSYEQYF.

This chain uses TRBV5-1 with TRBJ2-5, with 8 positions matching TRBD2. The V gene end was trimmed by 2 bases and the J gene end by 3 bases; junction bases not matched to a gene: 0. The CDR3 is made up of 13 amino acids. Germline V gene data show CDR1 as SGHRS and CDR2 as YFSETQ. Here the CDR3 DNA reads TGCGCCAGCAGCTTTAGCGGGGAAGAGACCCAGTACTTC. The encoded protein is CASSFSGEETQYF.

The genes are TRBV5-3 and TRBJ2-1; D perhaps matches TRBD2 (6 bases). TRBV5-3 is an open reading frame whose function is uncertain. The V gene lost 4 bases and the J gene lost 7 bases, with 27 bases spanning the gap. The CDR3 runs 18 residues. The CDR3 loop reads CARSTESNLSGSGNEQFF. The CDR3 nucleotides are TGTGCCAGAAGCACGGAGTCGAACCTTAGCGGTTCAGGGAATGAGCAGTTCTTC.

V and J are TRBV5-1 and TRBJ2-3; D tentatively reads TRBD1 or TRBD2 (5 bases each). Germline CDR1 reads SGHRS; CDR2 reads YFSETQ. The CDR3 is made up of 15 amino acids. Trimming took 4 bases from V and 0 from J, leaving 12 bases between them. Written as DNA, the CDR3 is TGCGCCAGCAGCCCCTTTGGGGGAAGCACAGATACGCAGTATTTT. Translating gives CASSPFGGSTDTQYF.

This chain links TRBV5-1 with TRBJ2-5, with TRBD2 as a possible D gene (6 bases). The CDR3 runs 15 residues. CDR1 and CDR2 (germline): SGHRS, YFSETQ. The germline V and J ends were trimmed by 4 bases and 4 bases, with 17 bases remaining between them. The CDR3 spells CASSHGGTRGETQYF. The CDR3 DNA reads TGCGCCAGCAGCCACGGAGGGACGAGAGGAGAGACCCAGTACTTC.

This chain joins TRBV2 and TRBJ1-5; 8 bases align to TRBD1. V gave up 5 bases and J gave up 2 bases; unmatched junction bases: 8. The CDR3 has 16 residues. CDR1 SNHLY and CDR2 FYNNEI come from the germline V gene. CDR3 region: CASSSFSTGGNQPQHF. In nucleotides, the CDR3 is TGTGCCAGCAGTTCATTCTCGACAGGGGGCAATCAGCCCCAGCATTTT.

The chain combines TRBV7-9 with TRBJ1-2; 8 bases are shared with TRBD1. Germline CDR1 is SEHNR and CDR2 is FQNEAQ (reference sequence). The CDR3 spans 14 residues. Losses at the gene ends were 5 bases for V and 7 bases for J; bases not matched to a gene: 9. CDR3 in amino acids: CASSLSGQVSGYTF. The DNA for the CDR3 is TGTGCCAGCAGCCTATCGGGACAGGTTTCTGGCTACACCTTC.

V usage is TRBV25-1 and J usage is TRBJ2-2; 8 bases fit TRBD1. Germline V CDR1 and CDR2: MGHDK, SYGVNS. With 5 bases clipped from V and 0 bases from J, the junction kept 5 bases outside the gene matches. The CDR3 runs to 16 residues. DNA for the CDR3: TGTGCCAGCAGTTCAAGGACAGGGTCGAACACCGGGGAGCTGTTTTTT. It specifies CASSSRTGSNTGELFF.

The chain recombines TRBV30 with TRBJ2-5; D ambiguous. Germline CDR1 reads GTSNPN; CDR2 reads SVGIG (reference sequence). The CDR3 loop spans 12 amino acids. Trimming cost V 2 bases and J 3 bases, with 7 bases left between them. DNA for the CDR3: TGTGCCTGGAGTCCCTCCAAAGAGACCCAGTACTTC. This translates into CAWSPSKETQYF.

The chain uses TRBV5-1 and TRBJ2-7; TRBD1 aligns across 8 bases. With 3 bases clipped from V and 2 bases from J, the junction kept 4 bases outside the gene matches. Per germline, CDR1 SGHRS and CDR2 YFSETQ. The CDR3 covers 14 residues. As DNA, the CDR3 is TGCGCCAGCAGCTCAGGACAGGGCGCCTACGAGCAGTACTTC. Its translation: CASSSGQGAYEQYF.

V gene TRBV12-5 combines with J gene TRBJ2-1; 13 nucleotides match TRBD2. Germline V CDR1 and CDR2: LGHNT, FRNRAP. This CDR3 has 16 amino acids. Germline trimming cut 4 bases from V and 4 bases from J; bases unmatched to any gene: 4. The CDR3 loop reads CASGYGTSGAYNEQFF. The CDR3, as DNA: TGTGCTAGTGGTTACGGGACTAGCGGGGCTTACAATGAGCAGTTCTTC.

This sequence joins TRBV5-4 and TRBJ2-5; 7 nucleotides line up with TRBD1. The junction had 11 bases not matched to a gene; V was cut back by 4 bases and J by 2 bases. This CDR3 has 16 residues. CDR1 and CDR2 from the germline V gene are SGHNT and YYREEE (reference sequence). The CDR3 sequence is CASSAARGRGQETQYF. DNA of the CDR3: TGTGCCAGCAGCGCCGCTAGGGGGCGCGGGCAAGAGACCCAGTACTTC.

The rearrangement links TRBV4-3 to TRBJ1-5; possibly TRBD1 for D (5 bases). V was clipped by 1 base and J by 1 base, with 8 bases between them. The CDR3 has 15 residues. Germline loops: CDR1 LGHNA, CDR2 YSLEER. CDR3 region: CASSQGGGSNQPQHF. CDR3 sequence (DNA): TGCGCCAGCAGCCAAGGGGGGGGGAGCAATCAGCCCCAGCATTTT.

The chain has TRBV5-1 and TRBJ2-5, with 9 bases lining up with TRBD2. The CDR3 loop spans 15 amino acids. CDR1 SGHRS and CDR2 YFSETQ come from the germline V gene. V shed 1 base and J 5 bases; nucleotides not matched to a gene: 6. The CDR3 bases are TGCGCCAGCAGCTTGTCGGCGGGGGGGCTGGAGACCCAGTACTTC. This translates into CASSLSAGGLETQYF.

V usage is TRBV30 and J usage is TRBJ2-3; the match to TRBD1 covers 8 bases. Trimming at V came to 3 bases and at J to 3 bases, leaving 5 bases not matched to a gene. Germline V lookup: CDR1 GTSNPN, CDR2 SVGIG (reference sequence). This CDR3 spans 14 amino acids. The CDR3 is CAWRAGGGTDTQYF. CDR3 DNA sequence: TGTGCCTGGAGGGCAGGGGGCGGGACAGATACGCAGTATTTT.

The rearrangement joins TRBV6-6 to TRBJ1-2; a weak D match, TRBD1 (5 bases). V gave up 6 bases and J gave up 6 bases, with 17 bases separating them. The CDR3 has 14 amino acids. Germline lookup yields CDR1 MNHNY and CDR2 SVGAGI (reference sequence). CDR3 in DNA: TGTGCCAGCAGGTCCCTAAGGGGATCGGATGGCTACACCTTC. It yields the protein CASRSLRGSDGYTF.

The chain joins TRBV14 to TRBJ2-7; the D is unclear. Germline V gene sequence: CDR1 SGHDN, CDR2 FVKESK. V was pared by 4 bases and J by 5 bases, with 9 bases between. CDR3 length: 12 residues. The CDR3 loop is CASSRWFDEQYF. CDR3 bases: TGTGCCAGCAGCCGGTGGTTTGACGAGCAGTACTTC.

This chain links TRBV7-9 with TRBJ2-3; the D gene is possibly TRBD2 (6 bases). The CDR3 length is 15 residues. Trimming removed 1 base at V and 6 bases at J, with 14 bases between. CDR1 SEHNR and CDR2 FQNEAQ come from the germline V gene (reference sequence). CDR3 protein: CASSLGTGDSDTQYF. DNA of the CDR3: TGTGCCAGCAGCTTAGGGACGGGGGATTCGGATACGCAGTATTTT.

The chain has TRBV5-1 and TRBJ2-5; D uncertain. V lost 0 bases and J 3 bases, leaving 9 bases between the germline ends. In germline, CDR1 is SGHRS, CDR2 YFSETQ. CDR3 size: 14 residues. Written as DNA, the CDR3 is TGCGCCAGCAGCTTGGCCGGAGTGGAAGAGACCCAGTACTTC. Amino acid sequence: CASSLAGVEETQYF.

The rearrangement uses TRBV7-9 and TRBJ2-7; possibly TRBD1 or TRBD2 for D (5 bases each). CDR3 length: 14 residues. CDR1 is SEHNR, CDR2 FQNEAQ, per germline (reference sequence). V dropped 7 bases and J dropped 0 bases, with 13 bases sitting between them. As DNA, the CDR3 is TGTGCCAGCACCTTGATGGGGGACTCCTACGAGCAGTACTTC. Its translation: CASTLMGDSYEQYF.

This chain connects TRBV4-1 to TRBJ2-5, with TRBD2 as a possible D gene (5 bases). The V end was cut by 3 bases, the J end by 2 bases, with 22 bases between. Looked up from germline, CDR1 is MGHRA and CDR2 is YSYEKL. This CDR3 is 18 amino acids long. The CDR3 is CASSQVNLVGRGQETQYF. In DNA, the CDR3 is TGCGCCAGCAGCCAGGTGAACCTAGTGGGGAGAGGGCAAGAGACCCAGTACTTC.

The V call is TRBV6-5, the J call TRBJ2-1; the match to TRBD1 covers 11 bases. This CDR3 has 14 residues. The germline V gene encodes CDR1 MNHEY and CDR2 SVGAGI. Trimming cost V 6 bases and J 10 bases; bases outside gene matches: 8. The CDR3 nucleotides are TGTGCCAGCAGGGAAGGACAGGGGGCCTTGGAGCAGTTCTTC. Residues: CASREGQGALEQFF.

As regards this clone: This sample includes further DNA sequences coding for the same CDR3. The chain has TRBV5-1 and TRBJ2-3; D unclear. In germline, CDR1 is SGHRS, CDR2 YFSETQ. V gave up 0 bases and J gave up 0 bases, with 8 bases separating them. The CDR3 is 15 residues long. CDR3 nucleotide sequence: TGCGCCAGCAGCTTGGCAGGCCCTAGCACAGATACGCAGTATTTT. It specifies CASSLAGPSTDTQYF.

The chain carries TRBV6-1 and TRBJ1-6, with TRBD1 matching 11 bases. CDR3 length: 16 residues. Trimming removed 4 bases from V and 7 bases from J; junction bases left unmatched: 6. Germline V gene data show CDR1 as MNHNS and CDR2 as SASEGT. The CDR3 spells CASSGRDRGYNSPLHF. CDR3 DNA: TGTGCCAGCAGTGGCCGGGACAGGGGGTACAATTCACCCCTCCACTTT.

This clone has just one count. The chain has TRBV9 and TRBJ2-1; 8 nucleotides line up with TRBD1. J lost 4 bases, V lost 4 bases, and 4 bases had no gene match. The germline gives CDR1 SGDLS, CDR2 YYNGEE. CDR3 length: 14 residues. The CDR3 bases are TGTGCCAGCAGCATAAGACAGGGGTACAATGAGCAGTTCTTC. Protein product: CASSIRQGYNEQFF.